A selection of T cell receptor beta chains follows, all from one sample in a study of post-analysis software for immune sequencing data. One entry per CDR3 protein, called by TCRdb with MiXCR from the PCR reads. The sample has roughly 700,000 distinct CDR3 sequences, approximately 30% seen once. Sequenced sample: blood. The receptor source for this set is a girl aged 10 to 17 with multiple sclerosis. CDR3s include the opening cysteine and the closing phenylalanine or tryptophan. The order of the fields is clone size, D gene, J gene, V gene, CDR3 DNA, CDR3 protein. A D gene is named only where the DNA matches it firmly. Some rows have no size entry. The others give once, few or many, or a class for an expanded clone.

- | - | TRBJ2-1 | TRBV10-3 | TGTGCCATCAGTGTGGGGGGACAGATAAGGAATGAGCAGTTCTTC | CAISVGGQIRNEQFF
few | - | TRBJ2-2 | TRBV14 | TGTGCCAGCAGCCAAGTACTCAGTACCGGGGAGCTGTTTTTT | CASSQVLSTGELFF
- | - | TRBJ2-5 | TRBV29-1 | TGCAGCGTTGAAGATCAGGGGGGGATCATGTACCAAGAGACCCAGTACTTC | CSVEDQGGIMYQETQYF
few | TRBD2 | TRBJ2-1 | TRBV4-1 | TGCGCCAGCAGCCGGGGCCCCAGCGGGGGTGGCAATGAGCAGTTCTTC | CASSRGPSGGGNEQFF
- | - | TRBJ2-2 | TRBV24-1 | TGTGCCACCAGCTTAGGAGGGCAGATCACCGGGGAGCTGTTTTTT | CATSLGGQITGELFF
few | - | TRBJ2-7 | TRBV5-5 | TGTGCCAGCAGCTTGAGGACCGACGAGCAGTACTTC | CASSLRTDEQYF
few | TRBD1 | TRBJ2-7 | TRBV5-1 | TGCGCCAGCAGCGCCCGGGCCTTGGGACAGAGTGCCTACGAGCAGTACTTC | CASSARALGQSAYEQYF
- | - | TRBJ2-1 | TRBV7-2 | TGTGCCAGCAGCCTCAGCTTTGGGGACGTCAATGAGCAGTTCTTC | CASSLSFGDVNEQFF
- | - | TRBJ2-1 | TRBV20-1 | TGCAGTGCGAGACCCCTGGGCGGGGCGTACAATGAGCAGTTCTTC | CSARPLGGAYNEQFF
many | TRBD2 | TRBJ2-5 | TRBV29-1 | TGCAGCGTTGACGGACTAGCGGGAGGGCCACGCACCGAGACCCAGTACTTC | CSVDGLAGGPRTETQYF
- | TRBD1 | TRBJ2-5 | TRBV29-1 | TGCAGCGTAGAGGGACAGATAGAGACCCAGTACTTC | CSVEGQIETQYF
few | - | TRBJ2-1 | TRBV6-2/TRBV6-3 | TGTGCCACCCAGTACCGCTCCTACAATGAGCAGTTCTTC | CATQYRSYNEQFF
- | TRBD1 | TRBJ2-1 | TRBV20-1 | TGCAGTGCTAGGGAGACAGGGGCTTACAATGAGCAGTTCTTC | CSARETGAYNEQFF
few | - | TRBJ2-7 | TRBV27 | TGTGCCAGCAATCCCTACGAGCAGTACTTC | CASNPYEQYF
few | TRBD2 | TRBJ2-1 | TRBV3-1 | TGTGCCAGCAGCTGGACTAGCGGGAGCCATGAGCAGTTCTTC | CASSWTSGSHEQFF
- | - | TRBJ2-5 | TRBV2 | TGTGCCAGCAGAGCCCAGGGGACCCAGTACTTC | CASRAQGTQYF
- | TRBD1 | TRBJ1-2 | TRBV20-1 | TGCAGTGCTAGATCAAGGGACAGGATCCACTGTGGCTACACCTTC | CSARSRDRIHCGYTF
- | - | TRBJ2-2 | TRBV7-8 | TGTGCCAGCACCTTGAGGGACACCGGGGAGCTGTTTTTT | CASTLRDTGELFF
few | - | TRBJ2-7 | TRBV10-3 | TGTGCCATCAGTGAACGCCCGGCTAGCGAGGGCTACGAGCAGTACTTC | CAISERPASEGYEQYF
few | TRBD1 | TRBJ2-7 | TRBV29-1 | TGCAGCGTCCTGACAGGGGGCGCGGGCGAGCAGTACTTC | CSVLTGGAGEQYF
- | - | TRBJ2-5 | TRBV14 | TGTGCCAGCAGCCAAGGAAGACGATTGGCCCAGTACTTC | CASSQGRRLAQYF
- | - | TRBJ1-5 | TRBV5-1 | TGCGCCAGCAGCTTGGGGTTAGGAGGGACCGGCAATCAGCCCCAGCATTTT | CASSLGLGGTGNQPQHF
- | - | TRBJ1-4 | TRBV28 | TGTGCCAGCACCCTGCCGGGTTTAGGGACTAATGAAAAACTGTTTTTT | CASTLPGLGTNEKLFF
- | - | TRBJ1-5 | TRBV7-2 | TGTGCCAGCAGCTTGCTGTCGGGGGGACAGCCCCAGCATTTT | CASSLLSGGQPQHF
- | TRBD2 | TRBJ2-1 | TRBV20-1 | TGCAGTGCTCCCGGGACTAGTAGGGACAATGAGCAGTTCTTC | CSAPGTSRDNEQFF
- | - | TRBJ2-5 | TRBV3-1 | TGTGCCAGCAGCCAAGATGGGCCCGAGCGGTACTTC | CASSQDGPERYF
many | TRBD1 | TRBJ2-3 | TRBV29-1 | TGCAGCGTTGAGGGACAGGGGGCGTCAGATACGCAGTATTTT | CSVEGQGASDTQYF
- | - | TRBJ2-2 | TRBV25-1 | TGTGCCAGCATCGGGGTAGGGTCCGGGGAGCTGTTTTTT | CASIGVGSGELFF
- | TRBD1 | TRBJ2-7 | TRBV20-1 | TGCAGTGCGACGGACAGGGATAGCTCCTACGAGCAGTACTTC | CSATDRDSSYEQYF
many | TRBD2 | TRBJ2-5 | TRBV4-3 | TGCGCCAGCAGCCCGAGATCCTTAGCGGGAGTAGAGACCCAGTACTTC | CASSPRSLAGVETQYF
- | - | TRBJ1-5 | TRBV20-1 | TGCAGTGCGCTACCTCAGCCGGCCAGGTTCAATCAGCCCCAGCATTTT | CSALPQPARFNQPQHF
- | - | TRBJ2-3 | TRBV5-1 | TGCGCCAGCAGCTTGGCGCTAGCGCTTTCAGATACGCAGTATTTT | CASSLALALSDTQYF
many | TRBD1 | TRBJ2-3 | TRBV12-3/TRBV12-4 | TGTGCCAGCAGACCAAACGTCCGGGACAGCCCAGATACGCAGTATTTT | CASRPNVRDSPDTQYF
few | - | TRBJ2-7 | TRBV28 | TGTGCCAGCAGCTCCTCGGGGGAACTCTACGAGCAGTACTTC | CASSSSGELYEQYF
few | - | TRBJ2-5 | TRBV28 | TGTGCCAGCACTCCGCCACGACAGAGAGAGACCCAGTACTTC | CASTPPRQRETQYF
- | TRBD1 | TRBJ2-7 | TRBV28 | TGTGCCAGCGGGGAGACAGGGGGGAGCTACGAGCAGTACTTC | CASGETGGSYEQYF
few | - | TRBJ1-6 | TRBV11-2 | TGTGCCAGCAGCTTAGCGTTTAGTCGGGGTAATTCACCCCTCCACTTT | CASSLAFSRGNSPLHF
- | TRBD1 | TRBJ1-2 | TRBV7-8 | TGTGCCAGCAGCCACCTGGACAGGGCAGACTATGGCTACACCTTC | CASSHLDRADYGYTF
few | - | TRBJ1-5 | TRBV12-3/TRBV12-4 | TGTACCAGCAGGTGGACGGGAAGCAATCAGCCCCAGCATTTT | CTSRWTGSNQPQHF
few | - | TRBJ1-2 | TRBV7-2 | TGTGCCAGCAGCTTAGACCCGGGACAACGCTACACCTTC | CASSLDPGQRYTF
- | - | TRBJ1-1 | TRBV20-1 | TGCAGTGCTAGGTGGGGAGGCTACGCATCCGAAGCTTTCTTT | CSARWGGYASEAFF
- | TRBD1 | TRBJ2-7 | TRBV6-1 | TGTGCCAGCAGGCCGGGACAGGGGCTGACCGAGCAGTACTTC | CASRPGQGLTEQYF
- | - | TRBJ1-4 | TRBV6-5 | TGTGCCAGCAGCGAGATGGGTGTAGTCAGCGAAAAACTGTTTTTT | CASSEMGVVSEKLFF
- | - | TRBJ1-6 | TRBV25-1 | TGTGCCAGCAGTGAAAATACAGGGCAATCCCTCCACTTT | CASSENTGQSLHF
few | - | TRBJ2-7 | TRBV7-2 | TGTGCCAGCAGCCTGCCGTGGAGCTACGAGCAGTACTTC | CASSLPWSYEQYF
- | - | TRBJ1-5 | TRBV2 | TGTGCCAGCGGCCGCGGGGGGTTGAGCAATCAGCCCCAGCATTTT | CASGRGGLSNQPQHF